The 28 T cell receptor beta chains below were found in one sample sequenced in a study of T cells after yellow fever vaccination. TCRdb redid the calling of the 5' RACE reads with MiXCR, one entry per CDR3 protein. This sample has about 340,000 distinct CDR3 sequences, with 12% found just once. The sample was CD4+ T cells sorted from PBMCs, taken 15 days after the yellow fever booster vaccination. These receptors came from a man aged 18 to 29 who received the YFV17D yellow fever vaccine.

The chain is built from TRBV7-2 and TRBJ2-3, with TRBD2 as a possible D gene (5 bases). The CDR3 loop spans 16 amino acids. The germline V and J ends were trimmed by 2 bases and 0 bases, with 12 bases remaining between them. Germline CDR1 is SGHTA and CDR2 is FQGNSA. CDR3 coding DNA: TGTGCCAGCAGCTTACCTCGGGGTCTTAGCACAGATACGCAGTATTTT. Protein product: CASSLPRGLSTDTQYF.

V and J are TRBV5-6 and TRBJ1-6; 7 nucleotides agree with TRBD1. The CDR3 contains 16 residues. Germline values: CDR1 SGHDT, CDR2 YYEEEE. V trimming: 3 bases; J trimming: 10 bases; junction bases outside the gene matches: 13. DNA for the CDR3: TGTGCCAGCAGCTCTCGACAGGGACCATCATGGTCACCCCTCCACTTT. Translated: CASSSRQGPSWSPLHF.

This clonotype was seen a handful of times. The chain recombines TRBV12-5 with TRBJ1-2; 10 bases are a match to TRBD1. Germline CDR1 reads LGHNT; CDR2 reads FRNRAP. With 6 bases clipped from V and 6 bases from J, the junction kept 7 bases outside the gene matches. The CDR3 loop spans 14 amino acids. The CDR3 protein is CASGPGQGINGYTF. CDR3 coding DNA: TGTGCTAGTGGCCCGGGACAGGGGATAAATGGCTACACCTTC. The whole variable domain, remainder taken from reference TRBV12-5 and TRBJ1-2, is DARVTQTPRHKVTEMGQEVTMRCQPILGHNTVFWYRQTMMQGLELLAYFRNRAPLDDSGMPKDRFSAEMPDATLATLKIQPSEPRDSAVYFCASGPGQGINGYTFGSGTRLTVV.

This clonotype was counted only a few times. This rearrangement joins TRBV6-5 to TRBJ2-7, with 10 bases that match TRBD2. The CDR3 has 16 residues. The ends lost 2 bases at V and 4 bases at J; junction bases unmatched: 8. The germline V gene has CDR1 MNHEY and CDR2 SVGAGI. CDR3 nucleotide sequence: TGTGCCAGCAGTTACAGTCTAGCGGGGGTCCTTTACGAGCAGTACTTC. Translating gives CASSYSLAGVLYEQYF.

The chain couples TRBV20-1 to TRBJ2-3; D is undetermined. V lost 3 bases and J lost 1, with 11 bases in between. This CDR3 comprises 14 residues. Germline V gene data show CDR1 as DFQATT and CDR2 as SNEGSKA (reference sequence). In DNA, the CDR3 is TGCAGTGCTAGGAAGGGTTACGGCACAGATACGCAGTATTTT. It is translated as CSARKGYGTDTQYF.

This clonotype has at least ten counts. The genes are TRBV7-9 and TRBJ1-4; maybe TRBD1 (5 bases). The germline gives CDR1 SEHNR, CDR2 FQNEAQ (reference sequence). The V end was cut by 4 bases, the J end by 7 bases, with 10 bases between. The CDR3 loop spans 13 amino acids. This chain's CDR3 is CASSSRQREKLFF. DNA of the CDR3: TGTGCCAGCAGCTCACGACAGCGTGAAAAACTGTTTTTT.

This clonotype showed up many times. V and J are TRBV2 and TRBJ2-5; D gene unclear. CDR3 length: 11 amino acids. Germline V lookup: CDR1 SNHLY, CDR2 FYNNEI. V lost 4 bases, J lost 5 bases, and 5 bases lay in between. CDR3 residues: CASSAAETQYF. The CDR3 region has the DNA TGTGCCAGCAGTGCAGCGGAGACCCAGTACTTC. Based on the CDR3 plus reference TRBV2 and TRBJ2-5, the full variable domain is EPEVTQTPSHQVTQMGQEVILRCVPISNHLYFYWYRQILGQKVEFLVSFYNNEISEKSEIFDDQFSVERPDGSNFTLKIRSTKLEDSAMYFCASSAAETQYFGPGTRLLVL.

In its sample, this clonotype was seen many times. V is TRBV4-2 and J is TRBJ2-1; D might be TRBD2 (5 bases). Germline-derived CDR1 and CDR2 are LGHNA and YNFKEQ. With 1 base removed from V and 15 bases from J, the gap between germline ends came to 10 bases. The length of the CDR3 is 11 residues. The CDR3 coding sequence is TGTGCCAGCAGCCAAGTGTCTAGCTGGTTCTTC. Translation gives CASSQVSSWFF.

Ten or more counts support this clonotype. J is TRBJ1-4 and V is TRBV27; no reliable D call. V lost 6 bases and J lost 6, with 14 bases in between. The germline V gene has CDR1 MNHEY and CDR2 SMNVEV (reference sequence). The CDR3 runs 14 residues. CDR3 residues: CASSGVGLDEKLFF. The DNA of the CDR3 is TGTGCCAGCAGCGGAGTTGGGCTTGATGAAAAACTGTTTTTT.

This clonotype has at least ten counts. V gene TRBV3-1 combines with J gene TRBJ2-7; 8 nucleotides agree with TRBD1. The CDR3 is 14 amino acids. Losses at the gene ends were 2 bases for V and 2 bases for J; bases not matched to a gene: 2. From germline, CDR1 is LGHDT and CDR2 YNNKEL (reference sequence). Written as DNA, the CDR3 is TGTGCCAGCAGCCAATCGACAGGGGCCTACGAGCAGTACGTC. Translating it yields CASSQSTGAYEQYV.

The V and J genes are TRBV6-5 and TRBJ2-3; D call uncertain. V was trimmed by 0 bases and J by 0 bases, leaving 10 bases between them. This CDR3 is built from 16 residues. Germline CDR1 and CDR2: MNHEY and SVGAGI. In DNA, the CDR3 is TGTGCCAGCAGTTACTCTGAGTTATTCAGCACAGATACGCAGTATTTT. It yields the protein CASSYSELFSTDTQYF.

This clonotype was detected only a few times. J is TRBJ1-5 and V is TRBV6-2 or TRBV6-3, with D unclear. V was cut by 6 bases and J by 6 bases, with 12 bases left in between. Germline V gives CDR1 MNHEY, CDR2 SVGEGT. The CDR3 length is 13 residues. In nucleotides, the CDR3 is TGTGCCAGCAGCCCCCAGCTGGGTCAGCCCCAGCATTTT. Translated: CASSPQLGQPQHF.

A few counts support this clonotype. This rearrangement joins TRBV6-6 to TRBJ1-6; 7 positions agree with TRBD1. CDR3 length equals 15 residues. V lost 6 bases to trimming and J lost 6 bases; unmatched junction nucleotides: 8. CDR1 is MNHNY and CDR2 is SVGAGI in the germline V gene (reference sequence). The CDR3 DNA reads as TGTGCCAGCAGGAAAGGACAGGCTACTAATTCACCCCTCCACTTT. Translating it yields CASRKGQATNSPLHF.

This clonotype has a count of ten or more. This rearrangement joins TRBV28 to TRBJ2-7, with D possibly TRBD1 on 6 matching bases. This CDR3 comprises 12 residues. The V and J ends lost 5 bases and 10 bases respectively, with 15 bases between them. CDR1 and CDR2 (germline): MDHEN, SYDVKM. The CDR3 reads CASSGWTETQYV. The CDR3 DNA is TGTGCCAGCAGTGGGTGGACAGAGACACAGTACGTC.

This clonotype was picked up a small number of times. The chain couples TRBV6-2 or TRBV6-3 to TRBJ2-7; D gene unclear. CDR3 length: 11 amino acids. From germline, CDR1 is MNHEY and CDR2 SVGEGT. V was trimmed by 10 bases and J by 2 bases, leaving 9 bases between them. CDR3 protein: CATQQTYEQYF. Here the CDR3 DNA reads TGTGCCACACAGCAAACCTACGAGCAGTACTTC.

On this clonotype itself: A much larger clone lies a single base off, so this may be a read error. This rearrangement joins TRBV28 to TRBJ2-4; TRBD2 is a possible D gene (6 bases). Trimming removed 8 bases at V and 8 bases at J, with 13 bases between. The germline V gene has CDR1 MDHEN and CDR2 SYDVKM. The CDR3 sequence is 12 residues long. The CDR3 loop is CASGGRFHIQYF. In DNA, the CDR3 is TGTGCCAGCGGGGGGAGGTTTCACATTCAGTACTTC.

This clonotype was seen ten or more times. The gene calls are TRBV5-5 and TRBJ1-1; possible D gene TRBD1, 5 bases. Trimming took off 6 bases at V and 1 base at J, with 19 bases between the two ends. This CDR3 has 16 amino acids. CDR1 SGHKS and CDR2 YYEKEE come from the germline V gene (reference sequence). CDR3 protein: CASIGGGRTGNTEAFF. CDR3 nucleotide sequence: TGTGCCAGCATCGGCGGGGGTAGGACGGGGAACACTGAAGCTTTCTTT.

V usage is TRBV20-1 and J usage is TRBJ1-5, with D hard to call. CDR3 length: 12 residues. Trimming cost V 2 bases and J 6 bases, with 8 bases left between them. CDR1 is DFQATT and CDR2 is SNEGSKA in the germline V gene (reference sequence). CDR3 loop: CSARMWVQPQHF. Here the CDR3 DNA reads TGCAGTGCTAGAATGTGGGTTCAGCCCCAGCATTTT.

This clonotype appeared a few times. The chain uses TRBV20-1 and TRBJ2-2, with 7 nucleotides matching TRBD2. The V gene's germline CDR1 is DFQATT and CDR2 SNEGSKA (reference sequence). The junction had 4 bases not matched to a gene; V was cut back by 6 bases and J by 0 bases. The CDR3 is 14 amino acids. The CDR3 spells CSATSVSNTGELFF. CDR3 sequence (DNA): TGCAGTGCCACTAGCGTTTCGAACACCGGGGAGCTGTTTTTT.

This clonotype was detected only a few times. V gene TRBV4-3 combines with J gene TRBJ1-2; no clear D. V gave up 0 bases and J gave up 0 bases, with 8 bases separating them. The V gene's germline CDR1 is LGHNA and CDR2 YSLEER. The CDR3 is 15 amino acids. The CDR3 sequence: CASSQEGPANYGYTF. CDR3 sequence (DNA): TGCGCCAGCAGCCAAGAAGGCCCCGCTAACTATGGCTACACCTTC.

This chain connects TRBV20-1 to TRBJ2-1; 16 positions match TRBD2. The germline V gene encodes CDR1 DFQATT and CDR2 SNEGSKA (reference sequence). The CDR3 loop spans 15 amino acids. V lost 1 base, J lost 10 bases, and 4 bases stayed unmatched. CDR3 loop: CSARAGTSGGAEQFF. The CDR3 region has the DNA TGCAGTGCTAGAGCCGGGACTAGCGGGGGGGCCGAGCAGTTCTTC.

The chain carries TRBV7-7 and TRBJ2-1; possibly TRBD2 for D (6 bases). Germline V gene data show CDR1 as SSHAT and CDR2 as FNYEAQ (reference sequence). Trimming pared 5 bases from V and 3 bases from J, leaving 11 bases between. The CDR3 contains 14 residues. The chain's CDR3 is CASSPSSGYNEQFF. Here the CDR3 DNA reads TGTGCCAGCAGCCCTAGTAGCGGCTACAATGAGCAGTTCTTC.

This clonotype has ten or more counts. The chain joins TRBV7-6 to TRBJ2-3, with TRBD2 matching 9 bases. J was trimmed by 8 bases and V by 3 bases; bases with no gene match: 6. The germline V gene has CDR1 SGHVS and CDR2 FNYEAQ. The CDR3 is 14 residues long. For the CDR3, the DNA is TGTGCCAGCAGCTTGGCTAGCGGGGAAGTTACGCAGTATTTT. Translated, it gives CASSLASGEVTQYF.

J is TRBJ1-1 and V is TRBV19; no firm D call. V shed 6 bases and J shed 3 bases, with 11 bases lying between them. This CDR3 contains 13 residues. Germline-derived CDR1 and CDR2 are LNHDA and SQIVND (reference sequence). The CDR3 bases are TGTGCCAGTAGAAACGGGGAATACACTGAAGCTTTCTTT. Translation: CASRNGEYTEAFF.

In this sample, this clonotype turned up a few times. The chain uses TRBV20-1 and TRBJ2-7; D not resolved. Germline V lookup: CDR1 DFQATT, CDR2 SNEGSKA (reference sequence). With 2 bases removed from V and 0 bases from J, the gap between germline ends came to 8 bases. This CDR3 comprises 13 residues. As DNA, the CDR3 is TGCAGTGCTAGACCCGGGCTCTCCTACGAGCAGTACTTC. This translates into CSARPGLSYEQYF.

This clonotype was seen a few times. The chain is built from TRBV2 and TRBJ1-4; 11 nucleotides align to TRBD1. The ends lost 8 bases at V and 9 bases at J; junction bases unmatched: 5. In germline, CDR1 is SNHLY, CDR2 FYNNEI. This CDR3 has 13 residues. The CDR3 bases are TGTGCCAGCGTCGGGACAGGGGGTCAAAAACTGTTTTTT. Translated, it gives CASVGTGGQKLFF.

The J gene is TRBJ2-1, the V gene TRBV7-9; D might be TRBD1 or TRBD2, each matching 5 bases. The CDR3 consists of 15 residues. The V gene lost 5 bases and the J gene lost 0 bases, with 11 bases spanning the gap. In germline, CDR1 is SEHNR, CDR2 FQNEAQ (reference sequence). The CDR3 region has the DNA TGTGCCAGCAGCGGATGGGGGAGCTCCTACAATGAGCAGTTCTTC. Translation: CASSGWGSSYNEQFF. Using reference TRBV7-9 and TRBJ2-1 for the parts outside the CDR3, the full variable domain is DTGVSQNPRHKITKRGQNVTFRCDPISEHNRLYWYRQTLGQGPEFLTYFQNEAQLEKSRLLSDRFSAERPKGSFSTLEIQRTEQGDSAMYLCASSGWGSSYNEQFFGPGTRLTVL.

The chain uses TRBV7-2 and TRBJ1-6; no clear D. The CDR3 contains 14 residues. Germline V gene lookup returns CDR1 SGHTA and CDR2 FQGNSA. V was cut by 8 bases and J by 4 bases, with 12 bases left in between. CDR3 in amino acids: CASQRTVYNSPLHF. In DNA, the CDR3 is TGTGCCAGCCAAAGAACAGTTTATAATTCACCCCTCCACTTT.